This TCR beta chain was captured by sequencing in a study of blood T cell repertoires in COVID-19. About the research overall: Samples taken during acute and convalescent COVID-19 were collected in the United States, Italy and Spain.

Per the original methods: Reference gene primer amplification in the assay estimated nucleated cell counts. Produced via immunoSEQ multiplex PCR; TCRdb's table is partial and in-frame only. V and J calls and clone size follow that table, whereas D and trimming were derived from the DNA. This table has 200,000 to 250,000 clones, about four fifths appearing once. A few counts support this clone. Germline loops: CDR1 ENHRY, CDR2 SYGVKD. CDR3 length: 17 residues. V trimming: 4 bases; J trimming: 3 bases; junction bases outside the gene matches: 7. The rearrangement joins TRBV10-3 to TRBJ2-3; 13 bases are shared with TRBD2. Sequenced: peripheral blood. The TCR was taken from a man at least 80 years old with acute or convalescent COVID-19. The CDR3 nucleotides read TGTGCCATCAGTGGTGTCCCGGGACTAGCGGGGACAGATACGCAGTATTTT. Protein sequence: CAISGVPGLAGTDTQYF.